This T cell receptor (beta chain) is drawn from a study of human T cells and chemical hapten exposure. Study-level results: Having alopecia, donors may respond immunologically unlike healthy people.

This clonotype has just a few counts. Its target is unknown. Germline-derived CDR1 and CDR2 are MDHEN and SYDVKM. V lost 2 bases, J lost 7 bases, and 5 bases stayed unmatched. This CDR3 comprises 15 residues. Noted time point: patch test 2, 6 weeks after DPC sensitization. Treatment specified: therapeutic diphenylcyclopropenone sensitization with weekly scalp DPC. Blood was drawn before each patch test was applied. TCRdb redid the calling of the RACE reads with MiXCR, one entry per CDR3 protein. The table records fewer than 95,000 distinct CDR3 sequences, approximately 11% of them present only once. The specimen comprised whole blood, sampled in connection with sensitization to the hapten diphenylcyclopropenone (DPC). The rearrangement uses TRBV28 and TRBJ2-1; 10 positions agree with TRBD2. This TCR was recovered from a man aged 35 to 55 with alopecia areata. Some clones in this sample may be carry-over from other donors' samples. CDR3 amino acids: CASSLVTSGKNEQFF. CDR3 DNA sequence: TGTGCCAGCAGTTTAGTTACTAGCGGGAAGAATGAGCAGTTCTTC.